This T cell receptor beta chain came from a study of T cells in Graves' hyperthyroidism and ophthalmopathy. Study overall: At the time of initial diagnosis and before any treatment, peripheral blood was collected.

TCR beta CDR3 region amplification was performed from RNA transcripts. The HTBI set primed first-round TCR CDR3 RT-PCR. TCRdb processed the multiplex PCR reads anew with MiXCR; each CDR3 protein has one entry. The sample contains hundreds of thousands of distinct CDR3 sequences, around a quarter of which appear only once. V was trimmed by 6 bases and J by 6 bases, leaving 20 bases between them. The germline gives CDR1 MNHNS, CDR2 SASEGT. This CDR3 is 15 amino acids long. Sequenced material: blood. The source of this sequence is a woman aged 25-40 years with Graves' ophthalmopathy. V gene TRBV6-1 combines with J gene TRBJ1-2; TRBD1 might be the D (6 bases). CDR3 residues: CASRLNRDILNGYTF. The DNA for the CDR3 is TGTGCCAGCAGACTCAACCGGGACATTTTAAATGGCTACACCTTC.